Presented here are 6 T cell receptor beta chains from one specimen sequenced in a study of control samples from healthy donors and cancer patients. The repertoire was sequenced with immunoSEQ multiplex PCR; TCRdb's copy has only in-frame clones and lacks some. The sample has around 180,000 clones, more than 85% seen once. Sequenced input: blood. The receptors stem from a woman in her thirties or forties in good health.

This clone was seen only a few times. This chain uses TRBV5-6 with TRBJ2-7; D gene ambiguous. V was trimmed by 0 bases and J by 5 bases, leaving 9 bases between them. This CDR3 contains 13 residues. The germline CDR1 and CDR2 sequences are SGHDT and YYEEEE. CDR3 protein: CASSLGWAHEQYF. The CDR3 nucleotides read TGTGCCAGCAGCTTGGGCTGGGCCCACGAGCAGTACTTC.

This clone was recorded a few times. CDR3 region: CASSDPWGGRGNTEAFF. The CDR3 nucleotides are TGTGCCAGCAGTGACCCGTGGGGGGGCAGGGGGAACACTGAAGCTTTCTTT. J is TRBJ1-1 and V is TRBV25-1; the D gene is possibly TRBD1 (6 bases). Germline V gene sequence: CDR1 MGHDK, CDR2 SYGVNS. With 3 bases removed from V and 1 base from J, the gap between germline ends came to 18 bases. The CDR3 has 17 amino acids.

The V call is TRBV7-9, the J call TRBJ2-2; 16 positions match TRBD2. The ends lost 3 bases at V and 0 bases at J; junction bases unmatched: 1. The CDR3 has 18 amino acids. Germline CDR1 is SEHNR and CDR2 is FQNEAQ (reference sequence). CDR3 amino acids: CASSLGLAGGPNTGELFF. The CDR3 nucleotides are TGTGCCAGCAGCTTGGGACTAGCGGGGGGGCCGAACACCGGGGAGCTGTTTTTT.

The V gene is TRBV7-9, the J gene TRBJ2-1, with 7 bases matching TRBD2. The CDR3 runs to 14 residues. Looked up from germline, CDR1 is SEHNR and CDR2 is FQNEAQ (reference sequence). V lost 5 bases and J lost 8; bases outside the gene matches: 9. CDR3 nucleotide sequence: TGTGCCAGCAGCCCCAGGATCGGACTAGATGAGCAGTTCTTC. This gives the protein CASSPRIGLDEQFF. The full variable domain, its missing parts supplied by reference TRBV7-9 and TRBJ2-1, is DTGVSQNPRHKITKRGQNVTFRCDPISEHNRLYWYRQTLGQGPEFLTYFQNEAQLEKSRLLSDRFSAERPKGSFSTLEIQRTEQGDSAMYLCASSPRIGLDEQFFGPGTRLTVL.

The chain is built from TRBV21-1 and TRBJ1-6; the table's D call of TRBD1 was not tested on the DNA. TRBV21-1 is tagged as a pseudogene. CDR3 length equals 16 residues. The CDR3 DNA reads as TGTGCCAGCAGCCCAAGGGACAGGGGTCAAAATTCACCCCTCCACTTT. Translated: CASSPRDRGQNSPLHF.

Remarks on this clone: Other DNA sequences within the sample encode an identical CDR3. The chain is built from TRBV19 and TRBJ1-2; D is unclear. CDR1 and CDR2 (germline): LNHDA, SQIVND (reference sequence). The CDR3 runs 12 residues. V was trimmed by 6 bases and J by 2 bases, leaving 7 bases between them. Written as DNA, the CDR3 is TGTGCCAGTAGAACCGAAAACTATGGCTACACCTTC. It specifies CASRTENYGYTF.